The clone carrying this T cell receptor (beta chain) was counted at least ten times. In germline, CDR1 is SQVTM, CDR2 ANQGSEA. The CDR3 consists of 12 residues. With 7 bases removed from V and 4 bases from J, the gap between germline ends came to 12 bases. The data are from a study of CD8 T cells in ankylosing spondylitis. TCRdb processed the 5' RACE reads anew with MiXCR; each CDR3 protein has one entry. The table has roughly 120,000 distinct CDR3 sequences, 12% to 15% seen once. Input material: blood, either unsorted or a sorted T cell fraction (not recorded which). This clonotype was sampled from a female donor with ankylosing spondylitis or in good health (not recorded which). V is TRBV29-1 and J is TRBJ2-3; D possibly corresponds to TRBD2 (6 bases). CDR3 in amino acids: CSAQTGADTQYF. The CDR3 coding sequence is TGCAGCGCCCAAACGGGGGCAGATACGCAGTATTTT.